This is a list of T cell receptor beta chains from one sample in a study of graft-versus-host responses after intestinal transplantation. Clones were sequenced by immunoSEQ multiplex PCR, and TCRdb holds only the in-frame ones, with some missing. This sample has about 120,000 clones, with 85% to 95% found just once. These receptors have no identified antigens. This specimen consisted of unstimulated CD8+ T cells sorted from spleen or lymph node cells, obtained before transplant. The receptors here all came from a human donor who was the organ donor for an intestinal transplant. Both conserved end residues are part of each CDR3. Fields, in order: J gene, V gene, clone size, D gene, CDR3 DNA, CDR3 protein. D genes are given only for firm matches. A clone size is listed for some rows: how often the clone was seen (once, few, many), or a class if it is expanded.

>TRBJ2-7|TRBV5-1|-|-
TGCGCCAGCAGCTTGACACCGGAGGTTTACTACGAGCAGTACTTC
CASSLTPEVYYEQYF
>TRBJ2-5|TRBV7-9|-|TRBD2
TGTGCCAGCAGCTTAGCGGGGGGACTAGCACCGGAGACCCAGTACTTC
CASSLAGGLAPETQYF
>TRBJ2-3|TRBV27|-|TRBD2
TGTGCCAGCAGAGCATCGGGGGGTGTGGATACGCAGTATTTT
CASRASGGVDTQYF
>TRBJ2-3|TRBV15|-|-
TGTGCCACCAGCAGCTCCGGACCCGAGCAGTATTTT
CATSSSGPEQYF
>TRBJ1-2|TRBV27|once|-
TGTGCCAGCAGTTCGGCCGGGGCTCTTGGCGGCTACACCTTC
CASSSAGALGGYTF
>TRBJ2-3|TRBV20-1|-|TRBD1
TGCAGTGCTACAGGACAGGGGGTGAATTTT
CSATGQGVNF
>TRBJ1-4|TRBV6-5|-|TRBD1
TGTGCCAGCAGCCTCAGGGGGGACTATAATGAAAAACTGTTTTTT
CASSLRGDYNEKLFF
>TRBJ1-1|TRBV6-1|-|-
TGTGCCAGCAGGGACGGTGAAGCTTTCTTT
CASRDGEAFF
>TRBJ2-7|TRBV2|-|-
TGTGCCAGCAGTGATGGGGGGTGGTACGAGCAGTACTTC
CASSDGGWYEQYF
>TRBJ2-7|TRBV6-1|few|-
TGTGCCAGCAGTGAAGACCAGGGTGCGGCCTACGAGCAGTACTTC
CASSEDQGAAYEQYF
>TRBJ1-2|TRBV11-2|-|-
TGTGCCAGCAGCTTAGGGGGCCAGGGCTATGGCTACACCTTC
CASSLGGQGYGYTF
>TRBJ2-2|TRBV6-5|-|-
TGTGCCAGCAGTCCAGGGCCAACGAACACCGGGGAGCTGTTTTTT
CASSPGPTNTGELFF
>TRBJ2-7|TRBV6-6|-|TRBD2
TGTGCCAGCAGTTCTAGCGGGGTTAGCTCCTACGAGCAGTACTTC
CASSSSGVSSYEQYF
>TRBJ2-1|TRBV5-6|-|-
TGTGCCAGCAGCTTGTTGTCGGGAGTGACGCATGAGCAGTTCTTC
CASSLLSGVTHEQFF
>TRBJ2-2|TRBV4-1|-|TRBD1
TGCGCCAGCAGCCACGATCCGGACAGGAGCAACACCGGGGAGCTGTTTTTT
CASSHDPDRSNTGELFF
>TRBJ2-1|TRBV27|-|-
TGTGCCAGCAGCCCGGGACTGGGCGATGAGCAGTTCTTC
CASSPGLGDEQFF
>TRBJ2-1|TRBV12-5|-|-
TGTGCTAGTGTCTTCAGGAGCTCCTACAATGAGCAGTTCTTC
CASVFRSSYNEQFF
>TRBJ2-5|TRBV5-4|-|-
TGTGCCAGCAGCTTGGCGGAGACCCAGTACTTC
CASSLAETQYF
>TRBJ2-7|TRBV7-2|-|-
TGTGCCAGCAGCCAAAGCCTCCTTCCCCCTAGCGAGCAGTACTTC
CASSQSLLPPSEQYF